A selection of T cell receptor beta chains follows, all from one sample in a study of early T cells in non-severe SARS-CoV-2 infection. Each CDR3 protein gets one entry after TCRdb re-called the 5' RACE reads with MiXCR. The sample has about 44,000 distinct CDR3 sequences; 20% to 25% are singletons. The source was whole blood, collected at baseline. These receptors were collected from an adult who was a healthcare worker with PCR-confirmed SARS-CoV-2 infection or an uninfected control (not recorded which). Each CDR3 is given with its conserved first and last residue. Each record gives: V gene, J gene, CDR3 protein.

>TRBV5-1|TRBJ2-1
CASSSVFGEQFF
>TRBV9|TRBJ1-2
CASSSSYRVLYGYTF
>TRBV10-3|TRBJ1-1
CAISGQGGEAFF
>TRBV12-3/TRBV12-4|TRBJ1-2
CATFIGWPLGYTF
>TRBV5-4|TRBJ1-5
CASSSSHGGIDSNQPQHF
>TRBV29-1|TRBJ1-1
CSVEEGPTEAFF
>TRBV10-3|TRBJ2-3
CAIKDDGGGAYTDTQYF
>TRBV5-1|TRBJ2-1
CASSFGAYNEQFF
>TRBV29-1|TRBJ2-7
CSVEEGGTSYEQYF
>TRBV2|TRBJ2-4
CASSAGQAHLAKNIQYF
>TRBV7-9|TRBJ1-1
CASSLEHRTEAFF
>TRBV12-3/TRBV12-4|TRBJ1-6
CASSFRTGIIRYHSPLHF
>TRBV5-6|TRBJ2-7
CASSRAPGGGTPGEQYF
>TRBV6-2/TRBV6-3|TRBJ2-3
CASSYIPSGGASRTDTQYF
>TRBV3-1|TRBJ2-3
CASTRRGALPDTQYF
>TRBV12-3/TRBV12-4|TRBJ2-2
CASSSGTPNTGELFF
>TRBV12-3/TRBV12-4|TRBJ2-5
CASRLSGGAETQYF
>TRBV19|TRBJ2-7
CATGTATYEQYF
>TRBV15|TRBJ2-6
CATSRHDTGTGGSVLTF
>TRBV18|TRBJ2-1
CASSPRYGNNEQFF
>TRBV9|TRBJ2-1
CASSDNRVNEQFF
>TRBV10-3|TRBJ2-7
CAISGTTGTGSYEQYF
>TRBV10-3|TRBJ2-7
CAIAGTDYEQYF
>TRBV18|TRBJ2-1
CASSPPGGNEQFF
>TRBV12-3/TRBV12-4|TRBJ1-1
CASSLEGDTEAFF
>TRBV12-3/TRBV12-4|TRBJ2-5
CASSLGQRRPQYF
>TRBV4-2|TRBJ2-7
CASSQEEGTAYEQYF
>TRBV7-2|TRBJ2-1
CASSPGLPADNEQFF
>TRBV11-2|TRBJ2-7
CASSSSDRVVEQYF
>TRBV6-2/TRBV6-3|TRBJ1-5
CASSYDSSNQPQHF
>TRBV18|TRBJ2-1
CASSPSGGTGYYNEQFF
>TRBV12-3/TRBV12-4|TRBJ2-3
CASSGTEGDTQYF
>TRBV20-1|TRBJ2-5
CSARLAGTQYF
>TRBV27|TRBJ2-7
CASSLSPTGRDEQYF
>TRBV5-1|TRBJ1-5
CASSHRPVTYSNQPQHF